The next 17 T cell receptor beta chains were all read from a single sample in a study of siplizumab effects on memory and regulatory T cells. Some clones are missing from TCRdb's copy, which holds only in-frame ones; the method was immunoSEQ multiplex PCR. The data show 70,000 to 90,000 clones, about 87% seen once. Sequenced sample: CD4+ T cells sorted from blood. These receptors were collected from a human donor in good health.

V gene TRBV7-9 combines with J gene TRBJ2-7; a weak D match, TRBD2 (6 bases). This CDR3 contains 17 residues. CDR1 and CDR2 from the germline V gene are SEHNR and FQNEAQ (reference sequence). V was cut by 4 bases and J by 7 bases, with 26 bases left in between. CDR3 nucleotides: TGTGCCAGCAGCTCCAGACTAGAAACCATTAAATCGGGGGAGCAGTACTTC. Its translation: CASSSRLETIKSGEQYF.

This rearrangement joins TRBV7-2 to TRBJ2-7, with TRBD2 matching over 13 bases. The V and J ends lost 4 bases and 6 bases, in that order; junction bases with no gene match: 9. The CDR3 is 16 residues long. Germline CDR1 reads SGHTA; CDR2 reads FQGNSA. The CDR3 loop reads CASSYQGLAGAGEQYF. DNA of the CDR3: TGTGCCAGCAGCTACCAAGGACTAGCGGGAGCCGGCGAGCAGTACTTC.

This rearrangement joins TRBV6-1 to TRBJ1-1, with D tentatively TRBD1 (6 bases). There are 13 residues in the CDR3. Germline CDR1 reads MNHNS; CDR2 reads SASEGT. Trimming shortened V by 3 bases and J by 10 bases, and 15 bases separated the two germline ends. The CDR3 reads CASSESTGRLAFF. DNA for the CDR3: TGTGCCAGCAGTGAGTCAACAGGGCGTTTAGCTTTCTTT.

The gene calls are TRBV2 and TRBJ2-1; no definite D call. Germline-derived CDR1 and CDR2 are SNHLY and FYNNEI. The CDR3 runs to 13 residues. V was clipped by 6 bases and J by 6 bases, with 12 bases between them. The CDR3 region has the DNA TGTGCCAGCAGCGCCTGGCAGTCCAATGAGCAGTTCTTC. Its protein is CASSAWQSNEQFF.

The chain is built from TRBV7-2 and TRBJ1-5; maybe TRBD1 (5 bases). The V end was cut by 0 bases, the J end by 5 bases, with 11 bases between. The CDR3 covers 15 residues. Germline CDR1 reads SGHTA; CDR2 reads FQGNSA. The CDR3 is CASSLAGGSYQPQHF. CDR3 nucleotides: TGTGCCAGCAGCTTAGCGGGGGGAAGTTATCAGCCCCAGCATTTT.

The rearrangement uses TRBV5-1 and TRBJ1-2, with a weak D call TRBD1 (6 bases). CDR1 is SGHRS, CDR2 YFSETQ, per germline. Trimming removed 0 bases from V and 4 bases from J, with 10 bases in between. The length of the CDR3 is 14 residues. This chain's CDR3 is CASSLAGGGYGYTF. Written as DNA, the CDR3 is TGCGCCAGCAGCTTGGCCGGGGGCGGCTATGGCTACACCTTC.

The CDR3 here is CASSPQRETWYEQYF. In nucleotides, the CDR3 is TGCGCCAGCAGCCCGCAGCGGGAGACTTGGTACGAGCAGTACTTC. The V call is TRBV4-3, the J call TRBJ2-7; 8 nucleotides line up with TRBD2. Germline trimming cut 4 bases from V and 4 bases from J; bases unmatched to any gene: 9. Germline CDR1 is LGHNA and CDR2 is YSLEER. This CDR3 contains 15 residues.

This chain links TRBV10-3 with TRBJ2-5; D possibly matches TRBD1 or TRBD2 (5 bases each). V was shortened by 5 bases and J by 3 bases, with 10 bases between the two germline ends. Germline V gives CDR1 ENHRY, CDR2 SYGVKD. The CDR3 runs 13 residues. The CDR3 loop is CAISRGVKETQYF. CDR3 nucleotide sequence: TGTGCCATCAGTAGAGGGGTCAAAGAGACCCAGTACTTC.

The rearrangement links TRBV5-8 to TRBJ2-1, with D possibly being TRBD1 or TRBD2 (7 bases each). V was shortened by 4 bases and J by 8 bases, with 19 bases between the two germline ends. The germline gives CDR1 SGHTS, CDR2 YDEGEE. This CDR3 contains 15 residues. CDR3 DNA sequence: TGTGCCAGCAGCGGGAGGGGGCAGGGAGGCGATGAGCAGTTCTTC. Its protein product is CASSGRGQGGDEQFF.

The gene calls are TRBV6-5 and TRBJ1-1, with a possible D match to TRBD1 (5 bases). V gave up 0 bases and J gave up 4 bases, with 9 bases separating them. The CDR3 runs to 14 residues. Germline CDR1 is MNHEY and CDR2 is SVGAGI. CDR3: CASSYSNGGTEAFF. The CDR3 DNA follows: TGTGCCAGCAGTTACTCCAACGGGGGCACTGAAGCTTTCTTT.

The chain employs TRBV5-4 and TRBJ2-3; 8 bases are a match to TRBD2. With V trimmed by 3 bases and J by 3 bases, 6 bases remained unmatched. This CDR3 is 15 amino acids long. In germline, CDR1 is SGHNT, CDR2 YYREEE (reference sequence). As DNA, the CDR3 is TGTGCCAGCAGCTCAAAGCGGGAGAGGACAGATACGCAGTATTTT. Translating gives CASSSKRERTDTQYF.

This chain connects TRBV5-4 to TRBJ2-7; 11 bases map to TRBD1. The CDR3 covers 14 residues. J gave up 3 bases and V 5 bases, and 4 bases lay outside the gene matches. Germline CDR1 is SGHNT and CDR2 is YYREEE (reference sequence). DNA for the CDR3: TGTGCCAGCAGACCGGGACAGGGGGTCTACGAGCAGTACTTC. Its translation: CASRPGQGVYEQYF.

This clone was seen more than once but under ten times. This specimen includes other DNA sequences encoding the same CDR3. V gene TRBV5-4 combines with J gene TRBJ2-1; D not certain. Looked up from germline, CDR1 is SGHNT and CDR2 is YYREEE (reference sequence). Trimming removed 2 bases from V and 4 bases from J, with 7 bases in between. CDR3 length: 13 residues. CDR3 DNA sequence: TGTGCCAGCAGCTTCACAGATTACAATGAGCAGTTCTTC. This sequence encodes CASSFTDYNEQFF.

The chain's CDR3 is CASSQPGLLDNQPQHF. CDR3 nucleotides: TGCGCCAGCAGCCAACCAGGGCTATTGGACAATCAGCCCCAGCATTTT. V gene TRBV4-1 combines with J gene TRBJ1-5; the D gene is possibly TRBD1 (5 bases). There are 16 residues in the CDR3. Germline lookup yields CDR1 MGHRA and CDR2 YSYEKL. V was pared by 2 bases and J by 3 bases, with 14 bases between.

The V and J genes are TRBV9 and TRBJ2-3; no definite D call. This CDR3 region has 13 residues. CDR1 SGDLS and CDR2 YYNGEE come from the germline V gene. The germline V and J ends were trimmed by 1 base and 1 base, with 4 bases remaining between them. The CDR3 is CASSVLGTDTQYF. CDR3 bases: TGTGCCAGCAGCGTATTAGGCACAGATACGCAGTATTTT.

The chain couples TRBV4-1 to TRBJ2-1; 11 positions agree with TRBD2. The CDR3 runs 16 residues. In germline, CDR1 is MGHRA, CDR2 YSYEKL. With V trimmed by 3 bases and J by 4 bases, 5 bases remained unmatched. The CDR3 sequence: CASSQLLAGAYNEQFF. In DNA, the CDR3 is TGCGCCAGCAGCCAGTTACTAGCGGGGGCATACAATGAGCAGTTCTTC.

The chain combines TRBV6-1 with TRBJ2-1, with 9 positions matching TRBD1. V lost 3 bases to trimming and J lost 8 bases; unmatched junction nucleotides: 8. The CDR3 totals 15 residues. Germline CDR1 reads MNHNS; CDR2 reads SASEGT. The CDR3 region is CASSDVPGQGDEQFF. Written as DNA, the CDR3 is TGTGCCAGCAGTGACGTCCCGGGACAGGGCGATGAGCAGTTCTTC.